This T cell receptor (beta chain) was profiled in a study of cytomegalovirus exposure and HLA in healthy donors. Study conclusions and caveats: The authors enumerated 150 to 200 TCR beta chains as linked to cytomegalovirus. A later analysis associated roughly 15,000 TCR beta sequences with HLA alleles at a 0.05 false discovery rate. Most likely, a cluster of highly shared sequence variants arose as a sequencing artifact.

In the PCR, 60 Vbeta and 13 Jbeta primers were used. Generated by immunoSEQ multiplex PCR, the TCRdb table keeps only in-frame clones and is missing some. This table holds about 77,000 clones, nearly 80% found once. Comment on this clone: Its antigen is as yet unknown.

The CDR3 runs to 15 residues. Trimming left V 7 bases short and J 4 bases short, with 21 bases between. Germline loops: CDR1 SQVTM, CDR2 ANQGSEA. This sequence originates from a middle-aged man in good health and CMV-seronegative. Sequenced: PBMCs. J is TRBJ2-3 and V is TRBV29-1; D may be TRBD2 (6 bases). The CDR3 region has the DNA TGCAGCGCTGGCGGTCGGGGGAGTTCCTCAGATACGCAGTATTTT. Translating gives CSAGGRGSSSDTQYF.